The present T cell receptor (beta chain) was sequenced within a study of T-cell reconstitution after alpha-beta-depleted transplantation in children. Study-wide findings and caveats: Reports say that about two months after transplant, the alpha-beta T cells came out of several hundred graft clones that had expanded.

About this clonotype: No antigen is known for it.

A TCRbeta library incorporating unique molecular identifiers was prepared. TCRdb re-called the PCR reads through MiXCR, storing one row per CDR3 protein. Altogether more than 500,000 distinct CDR3 sequences are present, about 10% being singletons, with the ten largest covering around 15%. Specimen: PBMCs, mostly from graft donor cells, collected 180 days after TCRalphabeta/CD19-depleted stem cell transplant. The source of this sequence is a female patient younger than 10 who had a stem cell transplant for aplastic anemia, so the T cells may come from the graft donor.

CDR3 residues: CASSIQGRTSINNEQFF. The DNA for the CDR3 is TGTGCCAGTAGTATTCAAGGTCGGACTAGCATCAACAATGAGCAGTTCTTC. The chain carries TRBV19 and TRBJ2-1, with TRBD2 identical over 8 bases. Germline assignment: CDR1 LNHDA and CDR2 SQIVND (reference sequence). J lost 5 bases, V lost 3 bases, and 12 bases had no gene match. CDR3 length equals 17 residues.